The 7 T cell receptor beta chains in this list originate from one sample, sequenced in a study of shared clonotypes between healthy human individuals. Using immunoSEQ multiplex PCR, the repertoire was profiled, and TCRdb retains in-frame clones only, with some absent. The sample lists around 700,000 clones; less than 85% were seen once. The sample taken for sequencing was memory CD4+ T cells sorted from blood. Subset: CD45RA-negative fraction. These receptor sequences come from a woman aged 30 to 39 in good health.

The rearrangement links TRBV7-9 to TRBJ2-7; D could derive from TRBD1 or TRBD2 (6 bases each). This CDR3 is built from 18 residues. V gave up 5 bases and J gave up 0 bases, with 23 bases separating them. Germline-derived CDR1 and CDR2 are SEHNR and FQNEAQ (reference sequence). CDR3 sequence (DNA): TGTGCCAGCAGCCTTAGTGGCGGCAAGGGGGGAAGCTCCTACGAGCAGTACTTC. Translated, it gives CASSLSGGKGGSSYEQYF.

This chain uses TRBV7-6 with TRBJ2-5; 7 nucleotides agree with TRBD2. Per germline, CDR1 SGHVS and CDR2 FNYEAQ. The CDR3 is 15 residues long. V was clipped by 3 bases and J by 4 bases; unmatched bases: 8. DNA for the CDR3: TGTGCCAGCAGCTTGCCCGGGGGGAGGCGAGAGACCCAGTACTTC. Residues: CASSLPGGRRETQYF.

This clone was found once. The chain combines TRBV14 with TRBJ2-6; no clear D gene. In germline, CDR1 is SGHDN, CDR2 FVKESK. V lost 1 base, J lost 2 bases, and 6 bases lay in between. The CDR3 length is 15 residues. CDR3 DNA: TGTGCCAGCAGCCAAGCAGACCCTGGGGCCAACGTCCTGACTTTC. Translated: CASSQADPGANVLTF.

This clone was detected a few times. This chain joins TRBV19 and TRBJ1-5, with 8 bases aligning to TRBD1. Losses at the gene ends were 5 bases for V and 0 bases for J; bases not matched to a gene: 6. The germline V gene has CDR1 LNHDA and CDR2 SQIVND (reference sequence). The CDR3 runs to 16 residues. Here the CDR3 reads CASSLGTGYSNQPQHF. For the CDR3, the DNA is TGTGCCAGTAGTCTGGGGACAGGCTATAGCAATCAGCCCCAGCATTTT. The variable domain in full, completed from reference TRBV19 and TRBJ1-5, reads DGGITQSPKYLFRKEGQNVTLSCEQNLNHDAMYWYRQDPGQGLRLIYYSQIVNDFQKGDIAEGYSVSREKKESFPLTVTSAQKNPTAFYLCASSLGTGYSNQPQHFGDGTRLSIL.

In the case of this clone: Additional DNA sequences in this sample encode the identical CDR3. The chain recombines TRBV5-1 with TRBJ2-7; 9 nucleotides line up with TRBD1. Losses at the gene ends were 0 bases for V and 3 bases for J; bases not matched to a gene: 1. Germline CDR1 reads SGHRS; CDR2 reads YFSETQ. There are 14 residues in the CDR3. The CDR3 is CASSLGQGVYEQYF. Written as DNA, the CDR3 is TGCGCCAGCAGCTTGGGACAGGGGGTCTACGAGCAGTACTTC.

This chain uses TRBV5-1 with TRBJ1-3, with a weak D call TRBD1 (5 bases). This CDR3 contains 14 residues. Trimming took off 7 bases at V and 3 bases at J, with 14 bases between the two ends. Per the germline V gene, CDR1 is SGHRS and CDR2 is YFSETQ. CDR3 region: CASRPGILGNTIYF. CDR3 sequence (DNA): TGCGCCAGCCGCCCAGGGATTCTTGGAAACACCATATATTTT. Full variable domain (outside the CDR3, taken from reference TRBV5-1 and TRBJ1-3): KAGVTQTPRYLIKTRGQQVTLSCSPISGHRSVSWYQQTPGQGLQFLFEYFSETQRNKGNFPGRFSGRQFSNSRSEMNVSTLELGDSALYLCASRPGILGNTIYFGEGSWLTVV.

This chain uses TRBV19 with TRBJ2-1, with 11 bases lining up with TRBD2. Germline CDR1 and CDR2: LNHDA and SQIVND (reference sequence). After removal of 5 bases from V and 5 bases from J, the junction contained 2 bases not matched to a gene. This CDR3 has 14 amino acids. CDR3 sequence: CASSPGLADNEQFF. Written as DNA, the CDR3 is TGTGCCAGTAGTCCGGGACTAGCGGACAATGAGCAGTTCTTC.